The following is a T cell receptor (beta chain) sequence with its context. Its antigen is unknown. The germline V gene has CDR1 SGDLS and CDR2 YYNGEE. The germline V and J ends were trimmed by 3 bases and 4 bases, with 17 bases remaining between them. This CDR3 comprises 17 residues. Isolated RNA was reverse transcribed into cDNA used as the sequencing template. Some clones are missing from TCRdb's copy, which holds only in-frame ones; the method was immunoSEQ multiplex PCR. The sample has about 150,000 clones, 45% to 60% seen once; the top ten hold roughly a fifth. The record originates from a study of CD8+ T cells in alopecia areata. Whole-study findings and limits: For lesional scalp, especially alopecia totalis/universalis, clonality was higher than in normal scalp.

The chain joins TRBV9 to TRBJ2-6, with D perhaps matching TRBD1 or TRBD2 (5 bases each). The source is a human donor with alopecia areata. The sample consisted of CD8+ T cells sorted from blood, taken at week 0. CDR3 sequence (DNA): TGTGCCAGCAGCGAGCCCCACCGGGGCCGGGGGGCCAACGTCCTGACTTTC. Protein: CASSEPHRGRGANVLTF. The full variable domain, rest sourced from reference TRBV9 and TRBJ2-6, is DSGVTQTPKHLITATGQRVTLRCSPRSGDLSVYWYQQSLDQGLQFLIQYYNGEERAKGNILERFSAQQFPDLHSELNLSSLELGDSALYFCASSEPHRGRGANVLTFGAGSRLTVL.